This TCR beta chain was captured by sequencing in a study of blood T cell repertoires in COVID-19 (dated by TCRdb to the early 2020s). Context from the whole study: Collaborator samples came from the United States, Italy and Spain and covered acute and convalescent phases of COVID-19. Deeply sampled blood TCRbeta repertoires from subjects exposed to, actively infected with, or recovered from COVID-19 were included in the dataset. Sample metadata almost always included a de-identified subject ID, COVID-19 status, age in years and sex. The repertoires were released in a freely available public database meant as a resource for research on the immune response to SARS-CoV-2. The prospective study material was composed of cDNA or gDNA derived from T cells, B-cell-depleted T cells, or PBMCs. Samples came from the ongoing ImmuneRACE study (first 160 participants) plus 1,254 subjects from 6 global collaborators. Where HLA class I and class II types were available, the types were taken from metadata supplied by the sample provider, not from assay-based typing.

Cut back by 7 bases and 2 bases, the V and J ends lie 14 bases apart. The CDR3 runs 15 residues from the cysteine to the phenylalanine. The entry retains the CDR3 DNA only, 45 bases that are in frame from base 1. The germline V gene sets CDR1 to SNHLY and CDR2 to FYNNEI. Whole blood was collected in K2EDTA tubes by collaborating institutions according to the institutions' own protocols. For TCRbeta analysis, collaborators shipped samples in one of three forms: frozen whole blood, isolated PBMCs, or DNA extracted from either of those sample types. TCRbeta CDR3 regions were amplified from genomic DNA using the immunoSEQ Assay, a bias-controlled multiplex PCR. For the original study's pipeline: Nucleated cell counts per sample were estimated from amplification of reference gene primers within the assay. To quantify the absolute abundance of each unique TCRbeta CDR3 rearrangement, sequence reads were collapsed and filtered. Productive Simpson clonality was computed per sample as the square root of Simpson's diversity index over productive rearrangements. TCRdb holds this immuneACCESS table with in-frame rearrangements only. Some clones are missing; in checked studies, unresolved V genes explain under half, and the rest has no known cause. The V and J calls and clone size come from that table; D and trimming were worked out from the DNA. The sample yields roughly 230,000 clones; less than 90% were counted once. The top ten hold approximately 1.6% of the sample.

On this clone: The antigen this receptor binds is unknown. No base quality information exists; no much larger clone differs at one position.

Findings and caveats that apply to the study as a whole: The amount of clinical and demographic metadata varied by source and participant and was provided uncurated.

Sequencing was done on a sample of peripheral blood. The rearranged segments are TRBV2 and TRBJ1-4; the D gene assignment is ambiguous. This TCR derives from a man in his 70s with acute or convalescent COVID-19. The DNA sequence reads TGTGCCAGCACCGCGACGGGGAGGACTAATGAAAAACTGTTTTTT. Translation gives CASTATGRTNEKLFF.